This TCR beta chain was captured by sequencing in a study of CD8+ T cells in alopecia areata (dated by TCRdb to 2017 to 2018). Notes on the research overall: Treated patients were enrolled in an open-label pilot trial of oral tofacitinib at 5 to 10 mg twice daily for moderate-to-severe alopecia areata. The study used high-throughput TCRbeta sequencing to examine T cell clonal expansion in alopecia areata, in both the C3H/HeJ mouse model and human patients. Patients stayed on tofacitinib for 6 to 18 months and then had 6 months of follow-up off drug so that delayed response and recurrence could be assessed. Biopsies were taken from tofacitinib-treated patients at baseline and again at 4 and 24 weeks into treatment, and several of those patients also had a later scalp biopsy. In humans, TCRbeta sequencing was performed on scalp tissue and on sorted CD4+ and CD8+ peripheral blood T cells from healthy controls and from patients with patchy or totalis/universalis alopecia areata. Scalp clonality was compared across normal scalp (n=4), patchy alopecia areata scalp (n=8), and alopecia totalis/universalis scalp (n=8). RNA was extracted with the PAXgene miRNA kit for fixed scalp, the miRNeasy kit for PBMCs, and the RNeasy kit for mouse skin. Amplification of TCRbeta CDR3 regions was done by immunoSEQ multiplex PCR using 35 Vbeta forward primers and 13 Jbeta reverse primers.

The CDR3 spans 12 residues, from the cysteine through the phenylalanine. CDR3 DNA only is kept here, 36 bases in frame from base 1. V is cut by 3 bases and J by 4 bases, and the space between the germline ends is 6 bases. CDR1 MGHDK and CDR2 SYGVNS were looked up in the germline V gene. The library was made by the immunoSEQ multiplex PCR assay. For TCR sequencing, RNA was extracted from every sample and reverse transcribed into cDNA to serve as template. SuperScript III was used to make first-strand cDNA, primed with a 2:1 mix of oligo-dT and random hexamers. A synthetic immune receptor repertoire was used to gauge amplification bias, and whatever bias remained was removed computationally. The authors processed their data as follows. Raw reads were preprocessed for error removal, and CDR3 was defined according to IMGT conventions as running from the conserved cysteine to phenylalanine. Clonality was calculated as 1 minus Shannon entropy normalized by log2 of the number of productive unique TCRs. CD4 or CD8 identity of scalp clones was inferred by cross-referencing scalp TCRbeta sequences with sorted blood CD4 and CD8 repertoires. TCRdb limited this immuneACCESS table to in-frame rearrangements with V and J called. A share of clones is missing; checked studies link under half to unresolved V genes, and the rest is unexplained. V and J calls and clone size are given by that table; D and trimming were obtained from the DNA. The sample table lists around 160,000 clones, 87% of them with a count of one. The ten top clones hold less than 15% of the sample.

Read against the paper, the sample's time point label means: baseline before oral tofacitinib. From alopecia areata patients, peripheral blood was collected along with lesional scalp punch biopsies. PBMCs were isolated by density centrifugation and stained for CD3, CD4 and CD8, and CD4+ and CD8+ T cells were sorted on a FACSAria. Comment on this clone: The target of this receptor is not known. No base quality information exists; no much larger clone differs at one position.

Overall study results and their limits: Resident alphabeta T cells in normal human skin are also sequenced, complicating scalp TCR repertoire analysis, unlike mouse skin dominated by gammadelta T cells. Shared TCR sequences between patients were less evident than in mice, which may be partly attributable to HLA diversity in the patient population. Lesional scalp, especially in alopecia totalis/universalis, showed higher clonality and more expanded CD8+ clones than normal scalp, suggesting antigenic drive.

This receptor was obtained from a human donor with alopecia areata. The sequencing used CD8+ T cells sorted from blood, collected at week 0. Recombination linked TRBV25-1 to TRBJ1-1, with an unclear D gene assignment. The CDR3 reads as follows: CASSEYGTEAFF. Read as DNA, the sequence is TGTGCCAGCAGTGAGTATGGCACTGAAGCTTTCTTT. This CDR3, with the reference TRBV25-1 and TRBJ1-1 proteins standing in past its ends, gives the full variable domain EADIYQTPRYLVIGTGKKITLECSQTMGHDKMYWYQQDPGMELHLIHYSYGVNSTEKGDLSSESTVSRIRTEHFPLTLESARPSHTSQYLCASSEYGTEAFFGQGTRLTVV.